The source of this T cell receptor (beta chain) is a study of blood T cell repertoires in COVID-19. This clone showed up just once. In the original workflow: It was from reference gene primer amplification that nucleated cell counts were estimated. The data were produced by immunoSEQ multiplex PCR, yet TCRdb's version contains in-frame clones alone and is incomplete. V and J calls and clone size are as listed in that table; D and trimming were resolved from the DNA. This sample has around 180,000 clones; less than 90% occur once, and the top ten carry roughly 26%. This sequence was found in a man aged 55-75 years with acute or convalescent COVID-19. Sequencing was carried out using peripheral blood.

The CDR3 DNA reads as TGTGCCAGCAGCGCCACTTCGCCTGAGCAGTTCTTC. Translating gives CASSATSPEQFF. V gene TRBV9 combines with J gene TRBJ2-1; D is uncertain. The ends were cut back, 3 bases at V and 9 bases at J, with 10 bases in the middle. The CDR3 extends over 12 amino acids. The V gene's germline CDR1 is SGDLS and CDR2 YYNGEE.